This entry concerns a single T cell receptor (beta chain). Its cognate antigen is unknown. The entry originates in a study of cytomegalovirus exposure and HLA in healthy donors. Regarding the study as a whole: CMV serostatus was the only immune exposure information that was available. The later analysis indicated that the majority of CMV-associated TCR beta chains appeared HLA-restricted. Highest at DRB1 and lowest at HLA-C, TCR association rates differed among HLA loci in a later analysis. One variant, a missense change in DCLRE1C, was linked in a later analysis to TCR beta V- and J-gene trimming.

The primer mix had 60 Vbeta and 13 Jbeta primers. Method: immunoSEQ multiplex PCR; TCRdb's copy keeps in-frame clones and lacks some. The sample lists 150,000 to 200,000 clones, 75% to 85% occurring once. The germline V gene encodes CDR1 SGHRS and CDR2 YFSETQ. Trimming took 7 bases from V and 5 from J; bases not matched to a gene: 2. The CDR3 is made up of 12 amino acids. The sample comprised PBMCs. J is TRBJ2-7 and V is TRBV5-1; 11 bases line up with TRBD1. This sequence originates from a woman between 18 and 29 years old in good health and CMV-seropositive. The DNA for the CDR3 is TGCGCCAGCGAGGGACAGGGGGACGAGCAGTACTTC. It is translated as CASEGQGDEQYF.